This entry lists 30 T cell receptor beta chains sequenced from one sample in a study of PD-1 blockade in classical Hodgkin lymphoma. Time point reported: cycle 4 day 1 (C4D1), after more than five weeks of nivolumab. The patients all showed relapse after autologous stem cell transplantation, while their brentuximab vedotin exposure varied. Profiling relied on immunoSEQ multiplex PCR, and the TCRdb table lists in-frame clones only, not all of them. Here the sample spans 27,000 or so clones, 72% being singletons. The specimen comprised peripheral blood mononuclear cells (PBMCs), sampled before the fourth cycle of nivolumab. These receptors were obtained from a human donor with classical Hodgkin lymphoma.

The gene calls are TRBV6-5 and TRBJ2-7; no reliable D call. Between the trimmed V and J ends, which lost 4 bases and 0 bases, there was a span of 13 bases. This CDR3 region has 15 residues. The germline CDR1 and CDR2 sequences are MNHEY and SVGAGI. CDR3 protein: CASSLRLGGSYEQYF. For the CDR3, the DNA is TGTGCCAGCAGTTTGCGTCTAGGCGGCTCCTACGAGCAGTACTTC.

The chain employs TRBV9 and TRBJ2-2; the match to TRBD2 covers 7 bases. The junction had 6 bases not matched to a gene; V was cut back by 0 bases and J by 4 bases. CDR1 is SGDLS, CDR2 YYNGEE, per germline. CDR3 length equals 16 residues. The CDR3 bases are TGTGCCAGCAGCGTAGAAGGGACTACCATCACCGGGGAGCTGTTTTTT. Encoded protein: CASSVEGTTITGELFF.

The V gene is TRBV6-5, the J gene TRBJ1-3, with D unclear. The CDR3 has 16 residues. CDR1 is MNHEY, CDR2 SVGAGI, per germline. The V and J ends lost 1 base and 4 bases respectively, with 14 bases between them. The CDR3 sequence is CASSYFGDRAGNTIYF. In DNA form, the CDR3 reads TGTGCCAGCAGTTACTTCGGGGATCGGGCCGGAAACACCATATATTTT.

This clone was seen a few times. This rearrangement joins TRBV28 to TRBJ1-2; D gene uncertain. The V end lost 4 bases, the J end lost 12 bases, and 15 bases lay between the germline ends. The CDR3 contains 12 residues. Germline CDR1 reads MDHEN; CDR2 reads SYDVKM. The CDR3: CASSSPPASNTF. The CDR3 DNA reads TGTGCCAGCAGTTCCCCGCCGGCGAGTAACACCTTC.

The chain has TRBV19 and TRBJ1-2; D is uncertain. Trimming pared 0 bases from V and 5 bases from J, leaving 10 bases between. Germline CDR1 reads LNHDA; CDR2 reads SQIVND (reference sequence). The length of the CDR3 is 14 residues. The CDR3 loop is CASSIDSTIYGYTF. In DNA, the CDR3 is TGTGCCAGTAGTATAGACAGCACCATTTATGGCTACACCTTC.

This rearrangement joins TRBV11-2 to TRBJ2-2; unclear D gene. CDR1 is SGHAT and CDR2 is FQNNGV in the germline V gene. Trimming left V 5 bases short and J 11 bases short, with 15 bases between. The CDR3 sequence is 13 residues long. The CDR3 bases are TGTGCCAGCAGCCGACTGGGCGCGTATGAGCTGTTTTTT. This gives the protein CASSRLGAYELFF.

This rearrangement joins TRBV7-8 to TRBJ1-1, with 7 bases that match TRBD1. After removal of 5 bases from V and 5 bases from J, the junction contained 5 bases not matched to a gene. Germline lookup yields CDR1 SGHVS and CDR2 FQNEAQ. This CDR3 contains 13 residues. CDR3 coding DNA: TGTGCCAGCAGCCAACAGGGGAGGACTGAAGCTTTCTTT. Translation: CASSQQGRTEAFF. The full variable domain, its missing parts supplied by reference TRBV7-8 and TRBJ1-1, is GAGVSQSPRYKVAKRGQDVALRCDPISGHVSLFWYQQALGQGPEFLTYFQNEAQLDKSGLPSDRFFAERPEGSVSTLKIQRTQQEDSAVYLCASSQQGRTEAFFGQGTRLTVV.

A single count supports this clone. The chain employs TRBV4-3 and TRBJ2-2, with D perhaps TRBD2 (6 bases). The CDR3 is made up of 17 amino acids. In germline, CDR1 is LGHNA, CDR2 YSLEER. V lost 1 base and J lost 5, with 17 bases in between. The CDR3 reads CASSQALLGGGTGELFF. The CDR3 region has the DNA TGCGCCAGCAGCCAAGCTCTATTGGGGGGTGGTACCGGGGAGCTGTTTTTT.

The CDR3 is CASSFWATGYEQFF. DNA of the CDR3: TGTGCCAGCAGTTTTTGGGCGACGGGGTATGAGCAGTTCTTC. J is TRBJ2-1 and V is TRBV27, with D perhaps matching TRBD2 (5 bases). This CDR3 has 14 residues. Germline V gene data show CDR1 as MNHEY and CDR2 as SMNVEV (reference sequence). V was shortened by 3 bases and J by 8 bases, with 14 bases between the two germline ends.

V usage is TRBV12-5 and J usage is TRBJ2-7, with 11 bases that match TRBD2. The V gene's germline CDR1 is LGHNT and CDR2 FRNRAP. V was pared by 4 bases and J by 3 bases, with 8 bases of the junction left unmatched. The length of the CDR3 is 16 residues. The DNA for the CDR3 is TGTGCTAGTGGTTGGACCACCGGGACTAGCGGCTACGAGCAGTACTTC. It encodes CASGWTTGTSGYEQYF.

The V and J genes are TRBV28 and TRBJ1-1; D not certain. The CDR3 runs 15 residues. In germline, CDR1 is MDHEN, CDR2 SYDVKM. The ends were cut back, 2 bases at V and 1 base at J, with 11 bases in the middle. CDR3 coding DNA: TGTGCCAGCAGTTTAACCGGTCAGGCGAACACTGAAGCTTTCTTT. Its translation is CASSLTGQANTEAFF.

The chain employs TRBV5-1 and TRBJ1-2; 9 nucleotides match TRBD1. This CDR3 contains 14 residues. After removal of 0 bases from V and 4 bases from J, the junction contained 1 base not matched to a gene. Germline lookup yields CDR1 SGHRS and CDR2 YFSETQ. Here the CDR3 reads CASSLGDRAYGYTF. The CDR3 DNA reads as TGCGCCAGCAGCTTGGGGGACAGGGCCTATGGCTACACCTTC.

This chain uses TRBV5-8 with TRBJ1-1; D is uncertain. The CDR3 is made up of 14 amino acids. Germline CDR1 SGHTS, CDR2 YDEGEE. V lost 4 bases and J 6 bases, leaving 16 bases between the germline ends. The CDR3 sequence: CASSRGPNPAEAFF. The CDR3 coding sequence is TGTGCCAGCAGCCGTGGACCAAACCCCGCTGAAGCTTTCTTT. The full variable domain, its missing parts supplied by reference TRBV5-8 and TRBJ1-1, is EAGVTQSPTHLIKTRGQQATLRCSPISGHTSVYWYQQALGLGLQFLLWYDEGEERNRGNFPPRFSGRQFPNYSSELNVNALELEDSALYLCASSRGPNPAEAFFGQGTRLTVV.

The chain has TRBV19 and TRBJ1-2; TRBD1 matches 8 bases. Germline V gene sequence: CDR1 LNHDA, CDR2 SQIVND (reference sequence). V was pared by 4 bases and J by 0 bases, with 7 bases of the junction left unmatched. The CDR3 has 16 amino acids. CDR3 region: CASSTWTGTPNYGYTF. In DNA, the CDR3 is TGTGCCAGTAGTACGTGGACAGGGACCCCTAACTATGGCTACACCTTC. Supplemented by reference TRBV19 and TRBJ1-2, the full variable domain reads DGGITQSPKYLFRKEGQNVTLSCEQNLNHDAMYWYRQDPGQGLRLIYYSQIVNDFQKGDIAEGYSVSREKKESFPLTVTSAQKNPTAFYLCASSTWTGTPNYGYTFGSGTRLTVV.

The V gene is TRBV5-8, the J gene TRBJ1-1, with 7 bases lining up with TRBD1. After removal of 3 bases from V and 0 bases from J, the junction contained 5 bases not matched to a gene. CDR3 length: 15 amino acids. From germline, CDR1 is SGHTS and CDR2 YDEGEE. The CDR3: CASSSAGQLNTEAFF. The DNA of the CDR3 is TGTGCCAGCAGCTCGGCGGGACAGCTGAACACTGAAGCTTTCTTT.

The J gene is TRBJ2-6, the V gene TRBV7-3, with unresolved D. V gave up 5 bases and J gave up 0 bases, with 14 bases separating them. This CDR3 is built from 17 residues. Germline loops: CDR1 SGHTA, CDR2 FQGTGA. CDR3 residues: CASSPLRPASGANVLTF. The CDR3 nucleotides are TGTGCCAGCAGCCCCCTGCGACCTGCCTCTGGGGCCAACGTCCTGACTTTC.

J is TRBJ1-5 and V is TRBV19; no clear D gene. The CDR3 spans 14 residues. The V gene lost 6 bases and the J gene lost 4 bases, with 13 bases spanning the gap. Germline V gene lookup returns CDR1 LNHDA and CDR2 SQIVND (reference sequence). In DNA form, the CDR3 reads TGTGCCAGTAGCGCCGGGATCATAAATCAGCCCCAGCATTTT. This codes for CASSAGIINQPQHF. The whole variable domain, filled in from reference TRBV19 and TRBJ1-5, reads DGGITQSPKYLFRKEGQNVTLSCEQNLNHDAMYWYRQDPGQGLRLIYYSQIVNDFQKGDIAEGYSVSREKKESFPLTVTSAQKNPTAFYLCASSAGIINQPQHFGDGTRLSIL.

About this clone: Other DNA sequences in this sample translate to the same CDR3. The chain joins TRBV5-1 to TRBJ2-5; no reliable D call. The CDR3 is 14 residues long. V lost 1 base, J lost 1 base, and 8 bases lay in between. CDR1 is SGHRS and CDR2 is YFSETQ in the germline V gene. CDR3: CASSLTGFQETQYF. The CDR3 coding sequence is TGCGCCAGCAGCTTGACCGGGTTCCAAGAGACCCAGTACTTC.

The chain has TRBV11-2 and TRBJ2-2, with TRBD1 matching 9 bases. The CDR3 is 18 residues long. Per the germline V gene, CDR1 is SGHAT and CDR2 is FQNNGV. V lost 1 base to trimming and J lost 4 bases; unmatched junction nucleotides: 10. CDR3 sequence: CASSLGVSWTGATGELFF. CDR3 bases: TGTGCCAGCAGCTTAGGAGTTTCTTGGACAGGGGCCACCGGGGAGCTGTTTTTT.

CDR3 sequence reads: CASSVEQDYGYTF. CDR3 bases: TGTGCCAGCAGCGTAGAACAGGACTATGGCTACACCTTC. The gene calls are TRBV9 and TRBJ1-2; maybe TRBD1 (5 bases). V dropped 0 bases and J dropped 3 bases, with 6 bases sitting between them. This CDR3 spans 13 amino acids. Germline CDR1 is SGDLS and CDR2 is YYNGEE.

V usage is TRBV28 and J usage is TRBJ2-5, with 7 bases aligning to TRBD1. Germline lookup yields CDR1 MDHEN and CDR2 SYDVKM. CDR3 length equals 16 residues. J lost 2 bases, V lost 4 bases, and 10 bases had no gene match. CDR3 nucleotides: TGTGCCAGCAGTTCGACAGGGTCCCTACCTCAAGAGACCCAGTACTTC. Protein product: CASSSTGSLPQETQYF.

This clone was recorded a few times. This rearrangement joins TRBV25-1 to TRBJ1-1; no firm D call. The CDR3 runs 15 residues. Trimming left V 1 base short and J 0 bases short, with 9 bases between. CDR1 is MGHDK, CDR2 SYGVNS, per germline. The CDR3 DNA follows: TGTGCCAGCAGTGAATGGGCGGAACTGAACACTGAAGCTTTCTTT. It is translated as CASSEWAELNTEAFF.

V and J are TRBV19 and TRBJ2-3; D is unresolved. There are 14 residues in the CDR3. Germline V gene data show CDR1 as LNHDA and CDR2 as SQIVND (reference sequence). The V and J ends lost 3 bases and 4 bases respectively, with 11 bases between them. This CDR3 is CASSIGPAPDTQYF. The CDR3 region has the DNA TGTGCCAGTAGTATTGGGCCAGCCCCAGATACGCAGTATTTT.

V is TRBV27 and J is TRBJ2-5; a weak D match, TRBD2 (7 bases). The CDR3 totals 17 residues. Germline lookup yields CDR1 MNHEY and CDR2 SMNVEV (reference sequence). Trimming removed 4 bases at V and 6 bases at J, with 24 bases between. The CDR3 reads CASSSVLAAGALQTQYF. CDR3 bases: TGTGCCAGCAGTTCGGTTCTAGCGGCGGGGGCCCTCCAGACCCAGTACTTC.

The V gene is TRBV7-2, the J gene TRBJ1-1; D unresolved. The CDR3 runs 15 residues. The germline V gene has CDR1 SGHTA and CDR2 FQGNSA. The V gene lost 0 bases and the J gene lost 1 base, with 9 bases spanning the gap. The CDR3 DNA is TGTGCCAGCAGCTTAGCGCCACAGCAGAACACTGAAGCTTTCTTT. Translating gives CASSLAPQQNTEAFF.

This clone turned up a few times. The chain couples TRBV4-2 to TRBJ2-1; D could derive from TRBD1 or TRBD2 (5 bases each). Germline CDR1 LGHNA, CDR2 YNFKEQ. With 2 bases removed from V and 3 bases from J, the gap between germline ends came to 23 bases. CDR3 size: 19 residues. The CDR3 DNA follows: TGTGCCAGCAGCCAATCCCACTCAGAAGGCTGGGGGATCTACAATGAGCAGTTCTTC. Translating gives CASSQSHSEGWGIYNEQFF.

J is TRBJ2-2 and V is TRBV7-9; possible D gene TRBD2, 5 bases. Trimming cost V 4 bases and J 6 bases, with 12 bases left between them. Germline V CDR1 and CDR2: SEHNR, FQNEAQ (reference sequence). This CDR3 region has 14 residues. CDR3: CASSYSLEAGELFF. CDR3 in DNA: TGTGCCAGCAGCTACTCTTTGGAGGCCGGGGAGCTGTTTTTT.

The rearrangement joins TRBV19 to TRBJ2-3, with 12 bases fitting TRBD2. CDR3 length equals 16 residues. After removal of 5 bases from V and 2 bases from J, the junction contained 5 bases not matched to a gene. Germline CDR1 LNHDA, CDR2 SQIVND (reference sequence). The CDR3 DNA reads TGTGCCAGTAGTCATTCTAGCGGGAGGGCCACAGATACGCAGTATTTT. Translation gives CASSHSSGRATDTQYF.

This clone turned up a few times. The V and J genes are TRBV5-1 and TRBJ2-1, with TRBD1 matching 10 bases. After removal of 4 bases from V and 8 bases from J, the junction contained 9 bases not matched to a gene. The CDR3 is 15 amino acids. Germline V gene data show CDR1 as SGHRS and CDR2 as YFSETQ. CDR3 protein: CASSPSGTGVHEQFF. The CDR3 bases are TGCGCCAGCAGCCCCTCCGGGACAGGGGTCCATGAGCAGTTCTTC.

CDR3 DNA sequence: TGTGCCAGCAGCCGGGGAATACATGAAGCTTTCTTT. Its protein product is CASSRGIHEAFF. This chain uses TRBV7-9 with TRBJ1-1; the D is unclear. CDR1 is SEHNR, CDR2 FQNEAQ, per germline (reference sequence). The ends were cut back, 5 bases at V and 7 bases at J, with 11 bases in the middle. The CDR3 is 12 amino acids.